These 20 T cell receptor beta chains were sequenced from one sample in a study of Graves' ophthalmopathy and Graves' hyperthyroidism. The TCR beta CDR3 regions underwent amplification from RNA transcripts. HTBI-primed RT-PCR formed the first round, and a multiplex PCR formed the second. TCRdb ran MiXCR on the multiplex PCR reads and lists one entry per CDR3 protein. This repertoire shows approximately 460,000 distinct CDR3 sequences, roughly an eighth found once; its top ten account for about 10%. The sequenced material came from blood. Receptor source: a woman aged 25 to 39 with Graves' ophthalmopathy.

The chain links TRBV10-3 to TRBJ1-2, with D maybe TRBD1 (5 bases). The germline V gene encodes CDR1 ENHRY and CDR2 SYGVKD. CDR3 size: 15 residues. The V end was cut by 3 bases, the J end by 8 bases, with 19 bases between. Written as DNA, the CDR3 is TGTGCCATCAGTGACCTCCGGGACGGCGGAATAGGCTACACCTTC. Protein sequence: CAISDLRDGGIGYTF.

As concerns this clonotype: This clone may be a read error of a much larger clone one base away. This chain joins TRBV6-1 and TRBJ1-5; 8 nucleotides line up with TRBD1. This CDR3 spans 15 amino acids. Germline assignment: CDR1 MNHNS and CDR2 SASEGT. The DNA of the CDR3 is TGTGCCAGCAGTGGAGCACAGGGGGACAATCAGCCCCAGCGTTTT. Protein product: CASSGAQGDNQPQRF.

This clonotype was found many times. The genes are TRBV28 and TRBJ2-5, with TRBD2 as a possible D gene (5 bases). Per germline, CDR1 MDHEN and CDR2 SYDVKM. CDR3 length equals 16 residues. V was pared by 4 bases and J by 0 bases, with 15 bases between. The DNA for the CDR3 is TGTGCCAGCAGTTCCCCGGCGGGTGGGTACCAAGAGACCCAGTACTTC. This gives the protein CASSSPAGGYQETQYF.

For this clonotype: A much larger clone sits a single nucleotide away, making a read error possible. The V call is TRBV5-1, the J call TRBJ2-7, with D possibly TRBD1 on 6 matching bases. Per germline, CDR1 SGHRS and CDR2 YFSETQ. V lost 3 bases to trimming and J lost 7 bases, with 17 bases between them. This CDR3 contains 14 residues. CDR3 in amino acids: CASSSQGTVGEQYF. The CDR3 coding sequence is TGCGCCAGCAGCTCCCAGGGGACCGTGGGGGAGCAGTACTTC.

There are many counts of this clonotype. The V and J genes are TRBV6-5 and TRBJ1-2; no firm D call. The CDR3 is made up of 14 amino acids. Germline CDR1 is MNHEY and CDR2 is SVGAGI. V lost 0 bases, J lost 3 bases, and 8 bases lay in between. The CDR3 here is CASSYSRQYYGYTF. The CDR3 bases are TGTGCCAGCAGTTACTCGAGGCAGTACTATGGCTACACCTTC.

This clonotype was seen repeatedly, ten times or more. The genes are TRBV5-5 and TRBJ1-6; maybe TRBD1 (6 bases). Germline-derived CDR1 and CDR2 are SGHKS and YYEKEE (reference sequence). The germline V and J ends were trimmed by 2 bases and 10 bases, with 16 bases remaining between them. This CDR3 comprises 15 residues. CDR3 nucleotides: TGTGCCAGCAGCTTTCCCAGGGGAGTAAGGTCACCCCTCCACTTT. Protein product: CASSFPRGVRSPLHF.

Ten or more counts support this clonotype. The chain is built from TRBV12-5 and TRBJ2-1; 11 bases line up with TRBD2. The CDR3 sequence is 17 residues long. The germline V gene encodes CDR1 LGHNT and CDR2 FRNRAP. V gave up 2 bases and J gave up 8 bases; unmatched junction bases: 11. The CDR3 region is CASGLYIAGGPDYEQFF. The CDR3, as DNA: TGTGCTAGTGGTTTGTACATAGCGGGGGGGCCGGATTATGAGCAGTTCTTC. The full variable domain, in which reference TRBV12-5 and TRBJ2-1 provide the parts outside the CDR3, is DARVTQTPRHKVTEMGQEVTMRCQPILGHNTVFWYRQTMMQGLELLAYFRNRAPLDDSGMPKDRFSAEMPDATLATLKIQPSEPRDSAVYFCASGLYIAGGPDYEQFFGPGTRLTVL.

This clonotype was recorded at least ten times. The CDR3 DNA is TGCAGTGCAAACAGGGGGACGGCCACTGAAGCTTTCTTT. Protein: CSANRGTATEAFF. The V and J genes are TRBV20-1 and TRBJ1-1, with 8 bases that match TRBD1. CDR1 and CDR2 from the germline V gene are DFQATT and SNEGSKA (reference sequence). Losses at the gene ends were 6 bases for V and 4 bases for J; bases not matched to a gene: 7. This CDR3 comprises 13 residues.

V is TRBV6-1 and J is TRBJ1-2, with no clear D. The CDR3 runs to 12 residues. From germline, CDR1 is MNHNS and CDR2 SASEGT. V gave up 7 bases and J gave up 3 bases, with 9 bases separating them. DNA of the CDR3: TGTGCCAGCAAGACTTCGCACTATGGCTACACCTTC. Encoded protein: CASKTSHYGYTF.

This clonotype was observed many times. This chain's CDR3 is CSAPTGIGTEAFF. DNA of the CDR3: TGCAGCGCCCCGACAGGGATAGGCACTGAAGCTTTCTTT. The chain carries TRBV29-1 and TRBJ1-1; the match to TRBD1 covers 7 bases. The germline V gene encodes CDR1 SQVTM and CDR2 ANQGSEA. CDR3 length equals 13 residues. Trimming took 7 bases from V and 4 from J; bases not matched to a gene: 9.

This clonotype was recorded many times. The chain uses TRBV19 and TRBJ2-7; D remains ambiguous. Germline V gene sequence: CDR1 LNHDA, CDR2 SQIVND (reference sequence). Between the trimmed V and J ends, which lost 4 bases and 4 bases, there was a span of 17 bases. The CDR3 loop spans 15 amino acids. The CDR3 nucleotides are TGTGCCAGTAGTAAGTTCCCCCTCGTGGGATACGAGCAGTACTTC. Residues: CASSKFPLVGYEQYF.

This clonotype was recorded many times. This sequence joins TRBV7-2 and TRBJ2-5; TRBD2 is a possible D gene (6 bases). Germline assignment: CDR1 SGHTA and CDR2 FQGNSA. Trimming cost V 2 bases and J 2 bases, with 21 bases left between them. The CDR3 consists of 18 residues. The CDR3 region is CASSLPEGEKSWQETQYF. CDR3 sequence (DNA): TGTGCCAGCAGCTTACCGGAGGGAGAGAAGTCGTGGCAAGAGACCCAGTACTTC. Using reference TRBV7-2 and TRBJ2-5 for the parts outside the CDR3, the full variable domain is GAGVSQSPSNKVTEKGKDVELRCDPISGHTALYWYRQSLGQGLEFLIYFQGNSAPDKSGLPSDRFSAERTGGSVSTLTIQRTQQEDSAVYLCASSLPEGEKSWQETQYFGPGTRLLVL.

This clonotype was observed many times. The chain carries TRBV30 and TRBJ1-2; tentative D call: TRBD1 (5 bases). CDR1 is GTSNPN, CDR2 SVGIG, per germline (reference sequence). CDR3 length: 12 amino acids. Trimming cost V 6 bases and J 11 bases, with 19 bases left between them. The CDR3: CACYPDGTAYTF. The CDR3 region has the DNA TGTGCCTGCTACCCTGACGGGACGGCGTACACCTTC.

This clonotype has a count of ten or more. The gene calls are TRBV10-3 and TRBJ1-5; no clear D gene. Trimming shortened V by 2 bases and J by 2 bases, and 4 bases separated the two germline ends. Germline V gene lookup returns CDR1 ENHRY and CDR2 SYGVKD. The CDR3 contains 13 residues. The CDR3 nucleotides are TGTGCCATCAGTGAGGGAGGCAATCAGCCCCAGCATTTT. Amino acids: CAISEGGNQPQHF.

This clonotype was seen repeatedly, ten times or more. The chain is built from TRBV19 and TRBJ1-5; 12 bases match TRBD1. Germline assignment: CDR1 LNHDA and CDR2 SQIVND (reference sequence). The CDR3 is 17 amino acids. V shed 9 bases and J 6 bases; nucleotides not matched to a gene: 15. The CDR3 DNA sequence: TGTGCCAGCTCCGGGACAGGGGGCATCGGAGGTAGTCAGCCCCAGCATTTT. Amino acid sequence: CASSGTGGIGGSQPQHF. Drawing the rest from reference TRBV19 and TRBJ1-5, the complete variable domain is DGGITQSPKYLFRKEGQNVTLSCEQNLNHDAMYWYRQDPGQGLRLIYYSQIVNDFQKGDIAEGYSVSREKKESFPLTVTSAQKNPTAFYLCASSGTGGIGGSQPQHFGDGTRLSIL.

Remarks on this clonotype: A much larger clone lies a single base off, so this may be a read error. The chain employs TRBV20-1 and TRBJ2-7; perhaps TRBD2 as D (6 bases). The CDR3 is 13 amino acids. V was pared by 1 base and J by 9 bases, with 16 bases between. Looked up from germline, CDR1 is DFQATT and CDR2 is SNEGSKA (reference sequence). The CDR3: CSARGQEGNGQYF. For the CDR3, the DNA is TGCAGTGCTAGAGGTCAGGAGGGAAACGGGCAGTACTTC.

This clonotype came up a few times. The final CDR3 position lacks the conserved phenylalanine or tryptophan, pointing to a likely read error. The gene calls are TRBV12-3 or TRBV12-4 and TRBJ1-1; D remains ambiguous. The CDR3 is 13 residues long. CDR3 in DNA: TGTGCCAGCAGCTTAGGGCCAGGCACTGAAGCTTTCTAT. Encoded protein: CASSLGPGTEAFY.

This clonotype was found many times. The chain is built from TRBV9 and TRBJ1-1; perhaps TRBD1 as D (6 bases). The V end was cut by 0 bases, the J end by 1 base, with 10 bases between. This CDR3 is built from 15 residues. Germline V lookup: CDR1 SGDLS, CDR2 YYNGEE. Here the CDR3 reads CASSVGVGGNTEAFF. CDR3 bases: TGTGCCAGCAGCGTAGGAGTAGGGGGGAACACTGAAGCTTTCTTT.

This clonotype was counted a few times. The CDR3 sequence is CATSRERGGPTGELFF. CDR3 bases: TGTGCCACCAGCAGAGAGCGGGGGGGCCCCACCGGGGAGCTGTTTTTT. This chain connects TRBV15 to TRBJ2-2; 9 bases agree with TRBD2. Losses at the gene ends were 0 bases for V and 4 bases for J; bases not matched to a gene: 3. Looked up from germline, CDR1 is LNHNV and CDR2 is YYDKDF (reference sequence). The CDR3 spans 16 residues.

This clonotype was observed many times. J is TRBJ1-1 and V is TRBV27; possibly TRBD1 for D (6 bases). This CDR3 is 13 amino acids long. Germline assignment: CDR1 MNHEY and CDR2 SMNVEV (reference sequence). Trimming stripped 6 bases from V and 2 bases from J, with 10 bases between. The CDR3, as DNA: TGTGCCAGCAGCGGACAGCGAAACACTGAAGCTTTCTTT. Translation gives CASSGQRNTEAFF.